This T cell receptor (beta chain) was profiled in a study of shared clonotypes between healthy human individuals. Assay used: immunoSEQ multiplex PCR; TCRdb lists only in-frame clones, some missing. The sample includes about 360,000 clones, more than 60% of them seen just once. After removal of 5 bases from V and 0 bases from J, the junction contained 8 bases not matched to a gene. Germline V gene sequence: CDR1 SGHTA, CDR2 FQGNSA. The CDR3 spans 16 residues. Notes on the study in general: Relative to memory subsets, naive subsets generally showed larger estimated richness.

All the donors were Caucasian adults who lived in Nashville, Tennessee. Subsets obtained from CD4+ cells comprised CD45RA+ naive and CD45RA-negative memory cells. On this clone: Its antigen is not known.

The chain has TRBV7-2 and TRBJ1-1; 8 nucleotides match TRBD1. The receptor was isolated from a man in his thirties or forties in good health. The source material was memory CD4+ T cells sorted from blood. Stated subset: CD45RA-negative fraction. The CDR3 DNA follows: TGTGCCAGCAGCGCCTTCGACAGGGGAATGAACACTGAAGCTTTCTTT. Translating it yields CASSAFDRGMNTEAFF.